One and the same sample provided the 32 T cell receptor beta chains below, sequenced in a study of blood T cells in healthy people across ages. The second PCR ran 7 to 11 cycles with a sample-barcoded 5' primer and J-beta primers. From the 5' RACE reads, TCRdb called clonotypes with MiXCR, one entry per CDR3 protein. The sample has 550,000 to 800,000 distinct CDR3 sequences; around 32% are singletons. Sequenced material: blood. The receptors derive from a woman of 80 years or more in good health.

Notes on this clonotype: A read error may explain this, as a much larger clone is one base away. This chain connects TRBV6-2 or TRBV6-3 to TRBJ2-1; no reliable D call. The J call is uncertain, as TRBJ2-7 better fits the DNA end. The CDR3 spans 12 residues. The germline CDR1 and CDR2 sequences are MNHEY and SVGEGT. The CDR3 coding sequence is TGTGCCAGCAGCGCTATTTACAATGAGCAGTACTTC. This codes for CASSAIYNEQYF.

Many counts were recorded for this clonotype. This chain uses TRBV7-9 with TRBJ2-6, with 7 positions matching TRBD2. The CDR3 totals 17 residues. Unmatched junction bases numbered 7, after V lost 3 bases and J lost 2 bases. Per the germline V gene, CDR1 is SEHNR and CDR2 is FQNEAQ (reference sequence). CDR3 region: CASSLGGIGPGANVLTF. The DNA for the CDR3 is TGTGCCAGCAGCTTGGGGGGGATCGGCCCTGGGGCCAACGTCCTGACTTTC.

This clonotype was counted at least ten times. The J gene is TRBJ1-6, the V gene TRBV6-5; D gene unclear. Germline values: CDR1 MNHEY, CDR2 SVGAGI. CDR3 length equals 16 residues. V was trimmed by 2 bases and J by 7 bases, leaving 15 bases between them. CDR3 in DNA: TGTGCCAGCAGTTACATCATGGGTGAGGGCAATTCACCCCTCCACTTT. This sequence encodes CASSYIMGEGNSPLHF.

The chain links TRBV3-1 to TRBJ1-1, with D hard to call. The CDR3 is made up of 16 amino acids. CDR1 is LGHDT and CDR2 is YNNKEL in the germline V gene (reference sequence). V was clipped by 3 bases and J by 0 bases, with 14 bases between them. The CDR3 bases are TGTGCCAGCAGCCAGGACCGGGCTGCCATGAACACTGAAGCTTTCTTT. It encodes CASSQDRAAMNTEAFF. Combining the CDR3 with reference TRBV3-1 and TRBJ1-1 gives the whole variable domain DTAVSQTPKYLVTQMGNDKSIKCEQNLGHDTMYWYKQDSKKFLKIMFSYNNKELIINETVPNRFSPKSPDKAHLNLHINSLELGDSAVYFCASSQDRAAMNTEAFFGQGTRLTVV.

This clonotype was seen only a few times. The chain links TRBV5-6 to TRBJ2-7; the D gene is possibly TRBD2 (6 bases). Germline CDR1 reads SGHDT; CDR2 reads YYEEEE. Between the trimmed V and J ends, which lost 2 bases and 0 bases, there was a span of 12 bases. The CDR3 spans 15 residues. CDR3 in amino acids: CASSFLSGDSYEQYF. The CDR3 DNA is TGTGCCAGCAGCTTCCTTTCGGGGGACTCCTACGAGCAGTACTTC.

This clonotype appeared many times. The chain recombines TRBV10-3 with TRBJ1-6, with D unclear. Trimming removed 2 bases at V and 0 bases at J, with 11 bases between. CDR1 and CDR2 (germline): ENHRY, SYGVKD. The CDR3 covers 17 residues. CDR3 amino acids: CAISEREPSSYNSPLHF. The CDR3 nucleotides are TGTGCCATCAGTGAGCGGGAACCGAGCTCCTATAATTCACCCCTCCACTTT.

The chain carries TRBV3-1 and TRBJ1-2, with a tentative D call TRBD1 (5 bases). CDR1 and CDR2 (germline): LGHDT, YNNKEL (reference sequence). This CDR3 spans 12 amino acids. The CDR3 region has the DNA TGTGCGTCCACCGGGGACTTCTATGGCTACACCTTC. It encodes CASTGDFYGYTF. Based on the CDR3 plus reference TRBV3-1 and TRBJ1-2, the full variable domain is DTAVSQTPKYLVTQMGNDKSIKCEQNLGHDTMYWYKQDSKKFLKIMFSYNNKELIINETVPNRFSPKSPDKAHLNLHINSLELGDSAVYFCASTGDFYGYTFGSGTRLTVV.

This clonotype occurred many times. This chain links TRBV7-3 with TRBJ1-2; TRBD1 matches at 7 bases. The V gene's germline CDR1 is SGHTA and CDR2 FQGTGA. V trimming: 5 bases; J trimming: 8 bases; junction bases outside the gene matches: 14. The CDR3 sequence is 15 residues long. The CDR3 loop reads CASSPTGLTGTGYTF. In DNA form, the CDR3 reads TGTGCCAGCAGCCCGACAGGGCTAACCGGCACCGGCTACACCTTC.

In DNA form, the CDR3 reads TGTGCCAGCAGCCATGAAGGACTAGCGGGTGAGACAGATACGCAGTATTTT. It translates to CASSHEGLAGETDTQYF. The chain has TRBV3-1 and TRBJ2-3; 11 nucleotides match TRBD2. The junction had 8 bases not matched to a gene; V was cut back by 3 bases and J by 3 bases. Germline CDR1 is LGHDT and CDR2 is YNNKEL (reference sequence). This CDR3 has 17 amino acids.

The J gene is TRBJ2-1, the V gene TRBV5-1; 11 bases are shared with TRBD2. With 7 bases clipped from V and 4 bases from J, the junction kept 4 bases outside the gene matches. CDR3 size: 14 residues. Germline CDR1 is SGHRS and CDR2 is YFSETQ. CDR3: CASGLAGGYNEQFF. The CDR3 bases are TGCGCCAGCGGGCTAGCGGGAGGATACAATGAGCAGTTCTTC.

Comment on this clonotype: This sequence may be a read error, since a much larger clone differs from it by one base. The CDR3 region has the DNA TGTACCACTAAGGCAGGGGGCCCCTACAATGAGCAGTACTTC. This translates into CTTKAGGPYNEQYF. The chain is built from TRBV12-3 or TRBV12-4 and TRBJ2-5; 8 nucleotides match TRBD1. The CDR3 has 14 amino acids.

This clonotype was detected ten times or more. The rearrangement joins TRBV7-2 to TRBJ2-7; D assignment may be TRBD1 or TRBD2 (6 bases each). Germline loops: CDR1 SGHTA, CDR2 FQGNSA. V lost 1 base and J lost 2, with 12 bases in between. This CDR3 has 15 residues. CDR3: CASSLDTGRTYEQYF. The CDR3 DNA reads as TGTGCCAGCAGCTTAGATACAGGGAGGACCTACGAGCAGTACTTC.

This clonotype was seen at least ten times. This chain links TRBV20-1 with TRBJ2-5, with D maybe TRBD2 (7 bases). V was cut by 1 base and J by 5 bases, with 17 bases left in between. From germline, CDR1 is DFQATT and CDR2 SNEGSKA (reference sequence). This CDR3 contains 15 residues. Here the CDR3 DNA reads TGCAGTGCTAGAGCTCCGAGGGGGGGCGTTGAGACCCAGTACTTC. Translated: CSARAPRGGVETQYF.

In regard to this clonotype: This may arise from a read error, as a much more abundant clone is one base away. This chain links TRBV7-8 with TRBJ2-1; 8 nucleotides match TRBD1. This CDR3 contains 18 residues. Germline loops: CDR1 SGHVS, CDR2 FQNEAQ. J was trimmed by 10 bases and V by 5 bases; bases with no gene match: 22. For the CDR3, the DNA is TGTGCCAGCAGCGAAGTAAGGACAGGGCCCTCTGATATTTACGAGCAGTTCTTC. This translates into CASSEVRTGPSDIYEQFF.

This clonotype came up many times. The chain combines TRBV27 with TRBJ2-1, with 8 nucleotides matching TRBD1. With V trimmed by 7 bases and J by 7 bases, 12 bases remained unmatched. CDR3 length: 15 amino acids. Germline lookup yields CDR1 MNHEY and CDR2 SMNVEV (reference sequence). CDR3 sequence: CASTTGTGWLNEQFF. The CDR3 DNA reads TGTGCCAGCACCACCGGGACAGGCTGGTTGAATGAGCAGTTCTTC.

The chain carries TRBV6-1 and TRBJ2-3; 8 nucleotides match TRBD2. The germline V gene encodes CDR1 MNHNS and CDR2 SASEGT. V gave up 2 bases and J gave up 4 bases; unmatched junction bases: 5. CDR3 length: 15 amino acids. CDR3 protein: CASSETGGPADTQYF. CDR3 in DNA: TGTGCCAGCAGTGAAACGGGGGGGCCCGCAGATACGCAGTATTTT.

This clonotype was counted many times. The V gene is TRBV20-1, the J gene TRBJ2-5; 9 bases line up with TRBD1. Germline-derived CDR1 and CDR2 are DFQATT and SNEGSKA (reference sequence). Unmatched junction bases numbered 6, after V lost 2 bases and J lost 5 bases. The length of the CDR3 is 14 residues. The CDR3 loop reads CSARLDRGLETQYF. The CDR3 nucleotides read TGCAGTGCTAGACTCGACAGGGGGTTGGAGACCCAGTACTTC.

This clonotype was observed at least ten times. The chain recombines TRBV28 with TRBJ2-3; the D is unclear. Trimming stripped 5 bases from V and 2 bases from J, with 8 bases between. Germline CDR1 and CDR2: MDHEN and SYDVKM. This CDR3 is built from 13 residues. CDR3 nucleotide sequence: TGTGCCAGCAGTCTCTACCCCACAGATACGCAGTATTTT. Its translation: CASSLYPTDTQYF. Supplemented by reference TRBV28 and TRBJ2-3, the full variable domain reads DVKVTQSSRYLVKRTGEKVFLECVQDMDHENMFWYRQDPGLGLRLIYFSYDVKMKEKGDIPEGYSVSREKKERFSLILESASTNQTSMYLCASSLYPTDTQYFGPGTRLTVL.

This clonotype was counted at least ten times. This sequence joins TRBV20-1 and TRBJ2-3, with 10 bases identical to TRBD2. The CDR3 loop spans 16 amino acids. J lost 4 bases, V lost 1 base, and 8 bases had no gene match. Germline CDR1 is DFQATT and CDR2 is SNEGSKA (reference sequence). CDR3 sequence reads: CSARARLGLAADTQYF. CDR3 nucleotide sequence: TGCAGTGCTAGAGCCCGACTCGGACTAGCGGCAGATACGCAGTATTTT.

This rearrangement joins TRBV7-2 to TRBJ2-1; 11 nucleotides agree with TRBD2. Trimming at V came to 3 bases and at J to 4 bases, leaving 5 bases not matched to a gene. The CDR3 consists of 16 residues. Germline values: CDR1 SGHTA, CDR2 FQGNSA. CDR3 in DNA: TGTGCCAGCAGCTTGACTAGCGGGAACGGGTACAATGAGCAGTTCTTC. It codes for CASSLTSGNGYNEQFF.

This clonotype was seen at least ten times. The chain employs TRBV7-2 and TRBJ2-7; the match to TRBD1 covers 9 bases. Germline assignment: CDR1 SGHTA and CDR2 FQGNSA. Unmatched junction bases numbered 8, after V lost 0 bases and J lost 5 bases. The CDR3 is made up of 16 amino acids. The CDR3 sequence: CASSLALGQGQNEQYF. The DNA for the CDR3 is TGTGCCAGCAGCTTAGCGTTGGGACAGGGACAGAACGAGCAGTACTTC.

The chain has TRBV5-1 and TRBJ2-1; TRBD2 agrees at 8 bases. Germline assignment: CDR1 SGHRS and CDR2 YFSETQ. CDR3 length: 16 amino acids. The trim removed 4 bases at V and 7 bases at J, leaving 13 bases unmatched. In DNA form, the CDR3 reads TGCGCCAGCAGCCCAGAAAGCGGGAGAGTCGAGAATGAGCAGTTCTTC. Translating gives CASSPESGRVENEQFF.

This clonotype was counted at least ten times. This chain links TRBV7-2 with TRBJ2-6, with 7 bases aligning to TRBD2. The CDR3 totals 16 residues. Germline V gives CDR1 SGHTA, CDR2 FQGNSA. V dropped 1 base and J dropped 3; count of bases not matched to a gene: 3. CDR3 nucleotides: TGTGCCAGCAGCTTAGAAGGGAGGGGTGGGGCCAACGTCCTGACTTTC. It is translated as CASSLEGRGGANVLTF.

There are many counts of this clonotype. The rearrangement links TRBV7-2 to TRBJ2-3; D is perhaps TRBD1 (6 bases). Germline values: CDR1 SGHTA, CDR2 FQGNSA. Trimming left V 5 bases short and J 3 bases short, with 15 bases between. The CDR3 totals 15 residues. CDR3 sequence (DNA): TGTGCCAGCAGCGGCCAGGGGTCATCAACAGATACGCAGTATTTT. It translates to CASSGQGSSTDTQYF. The full variable domain, with the rest looked up from reference TRBV7-2 and TRBJ2-3, is GAGVSQSPSNKVTEKGKDVELRCDPISGHTALYWYRQSLGQGLEFLIYFQGNSAPDKSGLPSDRFSAERTGGSVSTLTIQRTQQEDSAVYLCASSGQGSSTDTQYFGPGTRLTVL.

The chain joins TRBV28 to TRBJ1-5; no reliable D call. The CDR3 loop spans 15 amino acids. Trimming cost V 8 bases and J 6 bases, with 20 bases left between them. Germline lookup yields CDR1 MDHEN and CDR2 SYDVKM. As DNA, the CDR3 is TGTGCCAGCCAACCCCCACGGGAAGGATGTCAGCCCCAGCATTTT. It yields the protein CASQPPREGCQPQHF.

The chain carries TRBV7-9 and TRBJ2-1; 9 bases line up with TRBD2. This CDR3 comprises 16 residues. Germline V gene data show CDR1 as SEHNR and CDR2 as FQNEAQ (reference sequence). V lost 5 bases, J lost 5 bases, and 10 bases stayed unmatched. The CDR3 nucleotides read TGTGCCAGCAGCCCCCAGGCGGGGGGGCGTCACAATGAGCAGTTCTTC. Translating it yields CASSPQAGGRHNEQFF.

The V gene is TRBV12-3 or TRBV12-4, the J gene TRBJ2-3; D is ambiguous. The CDR3 extends over 14 amino acids. With 2 bases removed from V and 1 base from J, the gap between germline ends came to 7 bases. The CDR3 bases are TGTGCCAGCAGTTTAAGAGTCCGCACAGATACGCAGTATTTT. This translates into CASSLRVRTDTQYF.

The rearrangement joins TRBV7-8 to TRBJ1-1; D call uncertain. CDR1 and CDR2 from the germline V gene are SGHVS and FQNEAQ. Trimming removed 1 base from V and 5 bases from J, with 8 bases in between. The CDR3 loop spans 13 amino acids. The CDR3, as DNA: TGTGCCAGCAGCTTAGAAGGCAAGACTGAAGCTTTCTTT. Its translation is CASSLEGKTEAFF.

This clonotype was seen more than once but under ten times. With a much larger clone just one base away, this may be a read error. This chain links TRBV20-1 with TRBJ2-3; D gene unclear. Germline CDR1 reads DFQATT; CDR2 reads SNEGSKA (reference sequence). This CDR3 comprises 12 residues. The CDR3 loop reads CSVRDPSDTQYF. The CDR3 DNA reads TGCAGTGTTAGAGATCCCTCAGATACGCAGTATTTT.

Many counts were recorded for this clonotype. The chain recombines TRBV5-6 with TRBJ2-7, with TRBD2 identical over 7 bases. The CDR3 runs to 16 residues. After removal of 0 bases from V and 0 bases from J, the junction contained 6 bases not matched to a gene. Germline V CDR1 and CDR2: SGHDT, YYEEEE. The CDR3 DNA sequence: TGTGCCAGCAGCTTGGGACTAGCTCAGAGCTCCTACGAGCAGTACTTC. It encodes CASSLGLAQSSYEQYF.

The table lists this clonotype with many counts. With a much larger clone just one base away, this may be a read error. The chain carries TRBV28 and TRBJ2-5; 7 positions agree with TRBD1. This CDR3 has 15 amino acids. Germline CDR1 is MDHEN and CDR2 is SYDVKM. The V segment lost 7 bases and the J segment 11 bases; nucleotides outside the gene matches: 19. Written as DNA, the CDR3 is TGTGCCAGCAACCAAAGGGGGCTGGGGGCGGTGGAGCAGTACTTC. The encoded protein is CASNQRGLGAVEQYF.

The table lists this clonotype with many counts. This sequence joins TRBV6-1 and TRBJ2-3; TRBD2 matches at 7 bases. Trimming removed 4 bases from V and 0 bases from J; junction bases left unmatched: 4. The CDR3 totals 15 residues. CDR1 MNHNS and CDR2 SASEGT come from the germline V gene. This CDR3 reads CASSGWGGSTDTQYF. For the CDR3, the DNA is TGTGCCAGCAGTGGTTGGGGGGGTAGCACAGATACGCAGTATTTT.